These 15 T cell receptor beta chains came from one sample sequenced in a study of cytomegalovirus exposure and HLA in healthy donors. This PCR relied on a set of 60 Vbeta primers and 13 Jbeta primers. The assay was immunoSEQ multiplex PCR, and TCRdb's table has in-frame clones only and misses some. The sample carries some 110,000 clones, approximately 11% recorded once. Sequenced material: PBMCs. These receptors all stem from a man between 40 and 49 years old in good health and CMV-seropositive.

This clone was counted between two and nine times. V usage is TRBV28 and J usage is TRBJ1-2; a possible D gene is TRBD1 (5 bases). CDR3 size: 14 residues. V dropped 7 bases and J dropped 5 bases, with 17 bases sitting between them. Germline V CDR1 and CDR2: MDHEN, SYDVKM. The CDR3 region has the DNA TGTGCCAGCAAGCCCATCCTTGGGGCTTATGGCTACACCTTC. Protein: CASKPILGAYGYTF.

This clone has more than one count but fewer than ten. The chain is built from TRBV7-3 and TRBJ2-7; 9 nucleotides match TRBD1. V lost 5 bases, J lost 3 bases, and 5 bases stayed unmatched. The CDR3 runs to 14 residues. Per the germline V gene, CDR1 is SGHTA and CDR2 is FQGTGA. The CDR3 sequence: CASSPGQGLYEQYF. DNA for the CDR3: TGTGCCAGCAGCCCGGGACAGGGACTCTACGAGCAGTACTTC.

As to this clone: The same CDR3 is also encoded by other DNA sequences in this sample. The V gene is TRBV29-1, the J gene TRBJ1-3; D is possibly TRBD1 (5 bases). Looked up from germline, CDR1 is SQVTM and CDR2 is ANQGSEA. CDR3 size: 16 residues. V gave up 6 bases and J gave up 0 bases, with 18 bases separating them. The CDR3 DNA is TGCAGCGTCTCCTTGCTATCGGACATCTCTGGAAACACCATATATTTT. Residues: CSVSLLSDISGNTIYF.

This clone was seen a few times. The CDR3 DNA sequence: TGCGCCAGCAGCTTCGGCGGGAGTGGGACCGGGGAGCTGTTTTTT. Amino acid sequence: CASSFGGSGTGELFF. The chain carries TRBV5-1 and TRBJ2-2, with TRBD2 matching 7 bases. The length of the CDR3 is 15 residues. CDR1 SGHRS and CDR2 YFSETQ come from the germline V gene. Germline trimming cut 2 bases from V and 5 bases from J; bases unmatched to any gene: 6.

The rearrangement uses TRBV19 and TRBJ2-5; 10 nucleotides align to TRBD2. CDR1 is LNHDA, CDR2 SQIVND, per germline (reference sequence). The CDR3 length is 16 residues. V shed 5 bases, J shed 4 bases, and the junction held 10 bases outside the gene matches. For the CDR3, the DNA is TGTGCCAGTAGTCTCTTTAGCGGGAGGCCGATAGAGACCCAGTACTTC. Amino acids: CASSLFSGRPIETQYF.

The chain uses TRBV28 and TRBJ2-7; D possibly corresponds to TRBD2 (6 bases). The germline CDR1 and CDR2 sequences are MDHEN and SYDVKM. CDR3 length: 15 amino acids. V lost 3 bases, J lost 5 bases, and 17 bases lay in between. The CDR3 region has the DNA TGTGCCAGCAGTTTCCCAGGACGGGAGAGGAACGAGCAGTACTTC. Protein sequence: CASSFPGRERNEQYF.

The CDR3 nucleotides are TGTGCCAGCAGCGGGGAAAGAAACACCATATATTTT. It translates to CASSGERNTIYF. This chain connects TRBV2 to TRBJ1-3; no clear D gene. The CDR3 consists of 12 residues. Deletions cut 6 bases from V and 5 bases from J, with 8 bases between. CDR1 SNHLY and CDR2 FYNNEI come from the germline V gene.

The chain carries TRBV9 and TRBJ2-2; TRBD2 might be the D (5 bases). Germline V gene sequence: CDR1 SGDLS, CDR2 YYNGEE. The CDR3 contains 15 residues. The V gene lost 0 bases and the J gene lost 5 bases, with 11 bases spanning the gap. For the CDR3, the DNA is TGTGCCAGCAGCGTAGTGGGGAGTTGGACCGGGGAGCTGTTTTTT. It codes for CASSVVGSWTGELFF.

This clone occurred a few times. This rearrangement joins TRBV10-3 to TRBJ1-5; 8 bases fit TRBD1. The CDR3 extends over 15 amino acids. Germline V gene sequence: CDR1 ENHRY, CDR2 SYGVKD. Trimming took 4 bases from V and 2 from J; bases not matched to a gene: 4. For the CDR3, the DNA is TGTGCCATCAGTGCAGGGGGCGCGGGCAATCAGCCCCAGCATTTT. Protein sequence: CAISAGGAGNQPQHF.

This clone has just a few counts. This chain uses TRBV6-1 with TRBJ2-5; D unclear. The germline V gene has CDR1 MNHNS and CDR2 SASEGT. The CDR3 is made up of 14 amino acids. Trimming pared 7 bases from V and 0 bases from J, leaving 12 bases between. The CDR3 region is CASTRVMYQETQYF. CDR3 DNA: TGTGCCAGCACCCGGGTGATGTACCAAGAGACCCAGTACTTC.

This clone was observed a handful of times. This CDR3 reads CASSSRGEPADTQYF. Written as DNA, the CDR3 is TGTGCCAGCTCAAGCCGGGGGGAGCCGGCAGATACGCAGTATTTT. J is TRBJ2-3 and V is TRBV6-4; 7 bases agree with TRBD2. The CDR3 runs to 15 residues. J lost 4 bases, V lost 8 bases, and 12 bases had no gene match. Germline CDR1 MRHNA, CDR2 SNTAGT.

The gene calls are TRBV18 and TRBJ2-7; D is unclear. The V and J ends lost 0 bases and 0 bases respectively, with 9 bases between them. The CDR3 extends over 15 amino acids. In germline, CDR1 is KGHSH, CDR2 LQKENI. The CDR3 nucleotides are TGTGCCAGCTCACCACCGGCGGCGAGCTCCTACGAGCAGTACTTC. It translates to CASSPPAASSYEQYF.

The chain joins TRBV10-3 to TRBJ2-5, with 13 bases aligning to TRBD2. J lost 2 bases, V lost 3 bases, and 3 bases had no gene match. CDR1 and CDR2 from the germline V gene are ENHRY and SYGVKD. The CDR3 spans 16 residues. CDR3 in DNA: TGTGCCATCAGTGACTCGGGACTAGCGGGACAAGAGACCCAGTACTTC. Protein: CAISDSGLAGQETQYF.

The rearrangement links TRBV10-3 to TRBJ2-7, with 9 bases aligning to TRBD1. The V gene's germline CDR1 is ENHRY and CDR2 SYGVKD. V was clipped by 5 bases and J by 5 bases; unmatched bases: 1. This CDR3 region has 12 residues. The CDR3 nucleotides read TGTGCCATCAGTCGGGACAGGGACGAGCAGTACTTC. Translating it yields CAISRDRDEQYF.

This clone has a handful of counts. The sample holds other DNA sequences that translate to the same CDR3. V and J are TRBV29-1 and TRBJ1-1; the D gene is possibly TRBD1 (5 bases). CDR3 length: 14 residues. Trimming shortened V by 4 bases and J by 1 base, and 13 bases separated the two germline ends. Germline lookup yields CDR1 SQVTM and CDR2 ANQGSEA. CDR3 coding DNA: TGCAGCGTTGCCAGAGGAACAGGGAACACTGAAGCTTTCTTT. Protein: CSVARGTGNTEAFF.